Listed below are T cell receptor beta chains from one sample, sequenced in a study of monozygotic twins with inflammatory bowel disease. TCRdb reworked the 5' RACE reads into one entry per CDR3 protein, no DNA. This sample's clone table lists about 440,000 distinct CDR3 sequences. Sequenced material: blood. These receptors all stem from a human donor with ulcerative colitis or Crohn's disease, or a healthy co-twin of an affected twin (not recorded which). Each CDR3 is given with its conserved first and last residue.

V gene: TRBV20-1
J gene: TRBJ1-1
CDR3 protein: CSARVVVGTEAFF

V gene: TRBV28
J gene: TRBJ2-5
CDR3 protein: CASIYGRQETQYF

V gene: TRBV5-8
J gene: TRBJ1-4
CDR3 protein: CASSPGLGGEKLFF

V gene: TRBV15
J gene: TRBJ2-7
CDR3 protein: CATRDTGQGGSHEQYF

V gene: TRBV5-1
J gene: TRBJ2-7
CDR3 protein: CASSSPPPTYEQYF

V gene: TRBV28
J gene: TRBJ2-1
CDR3 protein: CASSPDRADEQFF

V gene: TRBV4-3
J gene: TRBJ2-1
CDR3 protein: CASSLSQGGHNEQFF

V gene: TRBV28
J gene: TRBJ2-6
CDR3 protein: CASSWDRGLVFGGANVLTF

V gene: TRBV20-1
J gene: TRBJ1-1
CDR3 protein: CSAPVGQGRTEAFF

V gene: TRBV4-1
J gene: TRBJ2-1
CDR3 protein: CASSQDVPGQGASWPNNEQFF

V gene: TRBV15
J gene: TRBJ2-7
CDR3 protein: CATSREGAGFSYEQYF

V gene: TRBV6-1
J gene: TRBJ1-3
CDR3 protein: CASSETGVGNTIYF

V gene: TRBV7-2
J gene: TRBJ1-1
CDR3 protein: CASSLAQVGTEAFF

V gene: TRBV20-1
J gene: TRBJ1-4
CDR3 protein: CSAKTLGREKLFF

V gene: TRBV11-2
J gene: TRBJ2-6
CDR3 protein: CASSLEGLAGTGANVLTF

V gene: TRBV2
J gene: TRBJ1-5
CDR3 protein: CASSEADSFMNSNQPQHF

V gene: TRBV14
J gene: TRBJ2-4
CDR3 protein: CASSQVRGFGKNIQYF

V gene: TRBV7-9
J gene: TRBJ2-1
CDR3 protein: CASSPQNQGARNEQFF

V gene: TRBV20-1
J gene: TRBJ1-2
CDR3 protein: CSAPPRGGYGYTF